The 18 T cell receptor beta chains below come from one sample, sequenced in a study of cytomegalovirus exposure and HLA in healthy donors. The PCR ran on 60 Vbeta and 13 Jbeta primers. The data were produced by immunoSEQ multiplex PCR, yet TCRdb's version contains in-frame clones alone and is incomplete. Its table records under 150,000 clones. The source material was PBMCs. Receptors originate from an older woman in good health and CMV-seronegative.

The J gene is TRBJ2-7, the V gene TRBV6-5; 7 bases fit TRBD2. CDR3 length equals 15 residues. Losses at the gene ends were 2 bases for V and 1 base for J; bases not matched to a gene: 5. Germline V gene data show CDR1 as MNHEY and CDR2 as SVGAGI. CDR3 sequence: CASSYVWGGSYEQYF. CDR3 DNA: TGTGCCAGCAGTTACGTTTGGGGGGGGTCCTACGAGCAGTACTTC.

The chain links TRBV27 to TRBJ2-1; tentative D call: TRBD1 (7 bases). Germline V gene sequence: CDR1 MNHEY, CDR2 SMNVEV (reference sequence). Trimming shortened V by 6 bases and J by 7 bases, and 22 bases separated the two germline ends. This CDR3 has 16 amino acids. CDR3 in DNA: TGTGCCAGCAGACCCTCGAGGACTATCAGGGGGAATGAGCAGTTCTTC. Amino acids: CASRPSRTIRGNEQFF.

This chain joins TRBV15 and TRBJ1-5, with D possibly TRBD1 on 5 matching bases. V lost 4 bases and J 1 base, leaving 11 bases between the germline ends. The CDR3 is 15 residues long. Germline CDR1 reads LNHNV; CDR2 reads YYDKDF (reference sequence). As DNA, the CDR3 is TGTGCCACCAGCAACAAGCAGGGAAGCAATCAGCCCCAGCATTTT. This sequence encodes CATSNKQGSNQPQHF.

V is TRBV4-1 and J is TRBJ2-7, with 9 nucleotides matching TRBD2. The junction had 5 bases not matched to a gene; V was cut back by 1 base and J by 4 bases. CDR1 is MGHRA and CDR2 is YSYEKL in the germline V gene. CDR3 size: 15 residues. CDR3 nucleotide sequence: TGCGCCAGCAGCCAAGGACTAGCGGAGAAATACGAGCAGTACTTC. Its protein product is CASSQGLAEKYEQYF.

CDR3 sequence (DNA): TGTGCCAGCAGTTCCCTTGGCGGGGGAGGAGAGACCCAGTACTTC. It translates to CASSSLGGGGETQYF. The genes are TRBV6-5 and TRBJ2-5; TRBD2 matches 7 bases. V shed 4 bases and J 4 bases; nucleotides not matched to a gene: 9. This CDR3 has 15 amino acids. Germline lookup yields CDR1 MNHEY and CDR2 SVGAGI.

V gene TRBV7-9 combines with J gene TRBJ2-1; 10 bases fit TRBD2. Per germline, CDR1 SEHNR and CDR2 FQNEAQ (reference sequence). The CDR3 is 15 amino acids. Losses at the gene ends were 5 bases for V and 4 bases for J; bases not matched to a gene: 5. The CDR3, as DNA: TGTGCCAGCAGCGCAACTAGCGGGAAGTACAATGAGCAGTTCTTC. It encodes CASSATSGKYNEQFF.

J is TRBJ2-1 and V is TRBV7-3; TRBD1 agrees at 8 bases. This CDR3 comprises 17 residues. The germline CDR1 and CDR2 sequences are SGHTA and FQGTGA. V gave up 5 bases and J gave up 6 bases; unmatched junction bases: 15. The CDR3, as DNA: TGTGCCAGCAGCCCCCTCTTAGGGGAACAGGGGGGCAATGAGCAGTTCTTC. This codes for CASSPLLGEQGGNEQFF.

The rearrangement uses TRBV6-5 and TRBJ1-2; D is possibly TRBD1 (5 bases). CDR3 length: 13 residues. V shed 5 bases and J shed 4 bases, with 11 bases lying between them. Germline loops: CDR1 MNHEY, CDR2 SVGAGI. The chain's CDR3 is CASSPDRVYGYTF. The CDR3 nucleotides read TGTGCCAGCAGTCCCGACAGAGTCTATGGCTACACCTTC.

The chain joins TRBV11-2 to TRBJ2-5; the D is unclear. Germline values: CDR1 SGHAT, CDR2 FQNNGV. The V end was cut by 1 base, the J end by 4 bases, with 10 bases between. The CDR3 extends over 14 amino acids. The CDR3 sequence: CASSLGSAGETQYF. DNA of the CDR3: TGTGCCAGCAGCTTAGGTTCGGCAGGAGAGACCCAGTACTTC. The whole variable domain, remainder taken from reference TRBV11-2 and TRBJ2-5, is EAGVAQSPRYKIIEKRQSVAFWCNPISGHATLYWYQQILGQGPKLLIQFQNNGVVDDSQLPKDRFSAERLKGVDSTLKIQPAKLEDSAVYLCASSLGSAGETQYFGPGTRLLVL.

The rearrangement joins TRBV5-1 to TRBJ1-4; 9 bases are shared with TRBD1. The germline CDR1 and CDR2 sequences are SGHRS and YFSETQ. The V gene end was trimmed by 2 bases and the J gene end by 8 bases; junction bases not matched to a gene: 10. The CDR3 length is 16 residues. CDR3 protein: CASSFLGDRAEEKLFF. CDR3 bases: TGCGCCAGCAGCTTCCTTGGGGACAGGGCAGAGGAAAAACTGTTTTTT.

The chain joins TRBV2 to TRBJ2-2, with D perhaps TRBD1 (6 bases). CDR3 size: 15 residues. Germline CDR1 is SNHLY and CDR2 is FYNNEI. V lost 6 bases and J lost 3, with 14 bases in between. CDR3 in DNA: TGTGCCAGCAGGATGGGGACACAACACACCGGGGAGCTGTTTTTT. It encodes CASRMGTQHTGELFF.

The J gene is TRBJ2-7, the V gene TRBV6-6; TRBD2 matches at 10 bases. The CDR3 is 13 residues long. V lost 7 bases, J lost 2 bases, and 2 bases stayed unmatched. CDR1 MNHNY and CDR2 SVGAGI come from the germline V gene (reference sequence). The CDR3 nucleotides read TGTGCCAGCAAGAGCGGGGGGGCCTACGAGCAGTACTTC. Translation: CASKSGGAYEQYF.

The J gene is TRBJ2-1, the V gene TRBV5-1, with 7 bases aligning to TRBD2. Germline CDR1 is SGHRS and CDR2 is YFSETQ. With V trimmed by 4 bases and J by 0 bases, 4 bases remained unmatched. There are 15 residues in the CDR3. The CDR3 DNA follows: TGCGCCAGCAGCCCCAGCGGGGACTCCTACAATGAGCAGTTCTTC. Amino acids: CASSPSGDSYNEQFF.

V gene TRBV7-9 combines with J gene TRBJ2-2; a weak D match, TRBD2 (5 bases). CDR3 length equals 14 residues. Germline V lookup: CDR1 SEHNR, CDR2 FQNEAQ (reference sequence). Trimming removed 6 bases at V and 6 bases at J, with 14 bases between. The CDR3 spells CASRQGLFPGELFF. The CDR3 DNA reads as TGTGCCAGCAGACAAGGACTGTTCCCCGGGGAGCTGTTTTTT.

The chain is built from TRBV6-5 and TRBJ1-2, with D maybe TRBD1 (6 bases). The CDR3 totals 13 residues. The germline V gene has CDR1 MNHEY and CDR2 SVGAGI. Trimming cost V 6 bases and J 7 bases, with 15 bases left between them. CDR3 sequence (DNA): TGTGCCAGCAGACACCCAGGGGATGGTGGCTACACCTTC. Encoded protein: CASRHPGDGGYTF.

V usage is TRBV5-1 and J usage is TRBJ2-7; D perhaps matches TRBD1 (6 bases). V was cut by 5 bases and J by 3 bases, with 18 bases left in between. Germline V lookup: CDR1 SGHRS, CDR2 YFSETQ. The CDR3 totals 15 residues. The CDR3 nucleotides are TGCGCCAGCAGTCAGCTCAGGGGCCTCGGCTACGAGCAGTACTTC. This gives the protein CASSQLRGLGYEQYF.

The V and J genes are TRBV5-6 and TRBJ2-1; 9 bases align to TRBD1. The CDR3 has 16 amino acids. Germline loops: CDR1 SGHDT, CDR2 YYEEEE. Germline trimming cut 0 bases from V and 3 bases from J; bases unmatched to any gene: 4. CDR3 sequence reads: CASSLEGQGGYNEQFF. DNA of the CDR3: TGTGCCAGCAGCTTGGAGGGACAGGGAGGCTACAATGAGCAGTTCTTC. The full variable domain, in which reference TRBV5-6 and TRBJ2-1 provide the parts outside the CDR3, is DAGVTQSPTHLIKTRGQQVTLRCSPKSGHDTVSWYQQALGQGPQFIFQYYEEEERQRGNFPDRFSGHQFPNYSSELNVNALLLGDSALYLCASSLEGQGGYNEQFFGPGTRLTVL.

The chain employs TRBV6-5 and TRBJ2-3, with no clear D. Trimming stripped 6 bases from V and 6 bases from J, with 7 bases between. Per germline, CDR1 MNHEY and CDR2 SVGAGI. This CDR3 spans 11 amino acids. This chain's CDR3 is CASSHGDTQYF. The CDR3 bases are TGTGCCAGCAGCCACGGGGATACGCAGTATTTT.